This T cell receptor (beta chain) emerged from a study of blood T cell repertoires in COVID-19. Overall study: Collection of acute and convalescent COVID-19 samples took place in the United States, Italy and Spain. T cells, B-cell-depleted T cells, or PBMCs provided the cDNA or gDNA that served as material.

Per the original methods: Estimation of nucleated cell counts was performed using reference gene primer amplification. Only in-frame clones appear in the TCRdb table, and some are missing; sequencing was by immunoSEQ multiplex PCR. D and trimming come from the DNA, and the V and J calls and clone size come from that table. The data contain around 230,000 clones, approximately 82% of them singletons. Germline V gene lookup returns CDR1 MDHEN and CDR2 SYDVKM. The V gene end was trimmed by 6 bases and the J gene end by 11 bases; junction bases not matched to a gene: 10. This CDR3 region has 14 residues.

This chain uses TRBV28 with TRBJ1-4; 9 nucleotides line up with TRBD1. The sequence derives from a woman aged 70-85 years with active or convalescent COVID-19. The sample taken for sequencing was peripheral blood. The CDR3 nucleotides read TGTGCCAGCAGCTATCCGGGACAGGGAGGGAAACTGTTTTTT. This gives the protein CASSYPGQGGKLFF.